Listed below are T cell receptor beta chains from one sample, sequenced in a study of cytomegalovirus exposure and HLA in healthy donors. Clones were read by immunoSEQ multiplex PCR, and TCRdb kept only the in-frame ones, dropping some. The sample includes about 200,000 clones, about 88% of them seen just once. The specimen sequenced was PBMCs. Receptor source: a woman under 40 in good health and CMV-seronegative. CDR3s include the opening cysteine and the closing phenylalanine or tryptophan. Each record gives: V gene, clone size, J gene, D gene, CDR3 protein, CDR3 DNA. The D gene is left open where the match is weak. Part of the rows lack a size; the others show once, few, many or a class for expanded clones.

TRBV19	NA	TRBJ2-7	TRBD2	CASSTHLGLAGESYEQYF	TGTGCCAGTAGTACCCACCTCGGGCTAGCGGGAGAAAGCTACGAGCAGTACTTC
TRBV27	NA	TRBJ2-1	TRBD2	CASTKSGRFGEQFF	TGTGCCAGCACCAAAAGCGGGAGGTTCGGTGAGCAGTTCTTC
TRBV19	NA	TRBJ1-1	NA	CASSIPAGPNTEAFF	TGTGCCAGTAGTATCCCGGCAGGGCCAAACACTGAAGCTTTCTTT
TRBV5-6	NA	TRBJ1-2	NA	CASSPGMGYGYTF	TGTGCCAGCAGCCCCGGGATGGGGTACGGCTACACCTTC
TRBV28	few	TRBJ1-2	NA	CASSPMVPDYGYTF	TGTGCCAGCAGCCCAATGGTGCCAGACTATGGCTACACCTTC
TRBV6-4	few	TRBJ2-3	TRBD1	CASSFSGGEQDTQYF	TGTGCCAGCAGTTTTTCAGGGGGCGAACAAGATACGCAGTATTTT
TRBV2	NA	TRBJ2-7	NA	CASSTQGLRYEQYF	TGTGCCAGCAGTACCCAGGGGCTTCGCTACGAGCAGTACTTC
TRBV19	few	TRBJ2-6	NA	CASSIISGANVLTF	TGTGCCAGTAGTATTATATCTGGGGCCAACGTCCTGACTTTC
TRBV29-1	NA	TRBJ2-4	TRBD2	CSVEVRRGDIQYF	TGCAGCGTTGAAGTTAGGCGGGGGGACATTCAGTACTTC
TRBV5-5	NA	TRBJ2-2	TRBD2	CASSHQRLAGDTGELFF	TGTGCCAGCAGCCACCAGAGACTAGCGGGGGACACCGGGGAGCTGTTTTTT
TRBV27	NA	TRBJ1-4	TRBD1	CASSPQTGTQEKLFF	TGTGCCAGCAGTCCTCAGACAGGGACACAGGAAAAACTGTTTTTT
TRBV20-1	NA	TRBJ1-1	NA	CSAAGATEAFF	TGCAGTGCTGCAGGGGCGACTGAAGCTTTCTTT
TRBV14	NA	TRBJ2-2	NA	CASSQWGAGELFF	TGTGCCAGCAGCCAATGGGGGGCCGGGGAGCTGTTTTTT
TRBV7-2	NA	TRBJ1-1	NA	CASTYDIYYTEAFF	TGTGCCAGCACCTACGACATTTATTACACTGAAGCTTTCTTT
TRBV5-1	NA	TRBJ2-1	NA	CASSPRAGYNEQFF	TGCGCCAGCAGCCCCCGGGCAGGGTACAATGAGCAGTTCTTC
TRBV27	NA	TRBJ1-2	NA	CASSFVGTSNGYTF	TGTGCCAGCAGTTTCGTCGGGACAAGCAATGGCTACACCTTC
TRBV7-2	NA	TRBJ2-1	TRBD2	CASSLIAGVPLKQQFF	TGTGCCAGCAGCTTAATAGCGGGAGTCCCATTAAAACAACAGTTCTTC
TRBV4-1	NA	TRBJ1-1	NA	CASSQGTTEAFF	TGCGCCAGCAGCCAAGGGACTACTGAAGCTTTCTTT
TRBV28	NA	TRBJ2-2	TRBD2	CASSPYSGRRGGELFF	TGTGCCAGCAGTCCATATAGCGGGAGGAGGGGCGGGGAGCTGTTTTTT
TRBV19	NA	TRBJ2-5	TRBD1	CASSIWTGETQYF	TGTGCCAGTAGTATCTGGACAGGGGAGACCCAGTACTTC
TRBV19	NA	TRBJ2-1	NA	CASSGTGYNEQFF	TGTGCCAGTAGTGGGACTGGATACAATGAGCAGTTCTTC
TRBV19	NA	TRBJ2-1	TRBD2	CASSILSGGYNEQFF	TGTGCCAGTAGTATTTTAAGCGGGGGTTACAATGAGCAGTTCTTC
TRBV4-1	NA	TRBJ2-1	TRBD2	CASSQDWLAGGFYNEQFF	TGCGCCAGCAGCCAAGATTGGCTAGCGGGCGGATTTTACAATGAGCAGTTCTTC
TRBV7-8	NA	TRBJ2-1	NA	CASSHGTPPVDEQFF	TGTGCCAGCAGCCACGGGACTCCCCCTGTGGATGAGCAGTTCTTC
TRBV28	NA	TRBJ1-5	NA	CASNPGGSQASQPQHF	TGTGCCAGCAACCCCGGGGGGTCTCAAGCGTCCCAGCCCCAGCATTTT
TRBV1	NA	TRBJ1-6	NA	CTSSQGQGKVSPLHF	TGCACCAGCAGCCAAGGACAGGGGAAGGTTTCACCCCTCCACTTT
TRBV4-2	NA	TRBJ2-2	TRBD2	CASSRLAGVGGELFF	TGTGCCAGCAGCCGGCTAGCGGGAGTGGGCGGGGAGCTGTTTTTT
TRBV10-1	NA	TRBJ2-2	TRBD1	CASSVNDRGATNTGELFF	TGCGCCAGCAGTGTCAACGACAGGGGAGCCACGAACACCGGGGAGCTGTTTTTT
TRBV11-2	NA	TRBJ2-7	TRBD2	CASSPLQRERPYEQYF	TGTGCCAGCAGCCCCCTACAGCGGGAGAGGCCCTACGAGCAGTACTTC
TRBV28	once	TRBJ2-2	NA	CASSGNSNTGELFF	TGTGCCAGTTCCGGGAATTCGAACACCGGGGAGCTGTTTTTT
TRBV6-1	NA	TRBJ2-3	NA	CASSEALVSTDTQYF	TGTGCCAGCAGTGAAGCGCTAGTATCCACAGATACGCAGTATTTT
TRBV19	NA	TRBJ2-7	TRBD1	CASSIRDRLYEQYF	TGTGCCAGTAGTATTCGGGACAGACTTTACGAGCAGTACTTC
TRBV14	NA	TRBJ2-2	TRBD1	CASSLHTGGRTGELFF	TGTGCCAGCAGCCTACATACAGGGGGAAGGACCGGGGAGCTGTTTTTT
TRBV5-1	NA	TRBJ2-7	TRBD2	CASSATTSGSGEQYF	TGCGCCAGCAGCGCGACGACTAGCGGGAGTGGTGAGCAGTACTTC
TRBV2	NA	TRBJ2-7	TRBD2	CASSDISGGSYEQYF	TGTGCCAGCAGTGACATCTCGGGAGGTTCCTACGAGCAGTACTTC
TRBV5-1	NA	TRBJ2-1	NA	CASSSIERGNEQFF	TGCGCCAGCAGTTCAATAGAGCGTGGCAATGAGCAGTTCTTC
TRBV6-1	NA	TRBJ1-2	NA	CASRLGQYGYTF	TGTGCCAGCAGATTAGGACAGTATGGCTACACCTTC
TRBV4-1	NA	TRBJ1-3	NA	CASSSSEVSGNTIYF	TGCGCCAGCAGCTCTTCGGAGGTCTCTGGAAACACCATATATTTT
TRBV7-3	NA	TRBJ2-3	NA	CASSLTNIDTQYF	TGTGCCAGCAGCTTAACTAATATAGATACGCAGTATTTT
TRBV27	NA	TRBJ1-5	TRBD1	CASSVQGQSNQPQHF	TGTGCCAGCAGTGTCCAGGGACAGAGCAATCAGCCCCAGCATTTT
TRBV6-6	NA	TRBJ1-1	TRBD1	CASSYTHRGNTEAFF	TGTGCCAGCAGTTACACCCACAGGGGAAATACTGAAGCTTTCTTT
TRBV9	NA	TRBJ2-1	NA	CASSGLQGREQFF	TGTGCCAGCAGCGGCTTACAGGGCAGAGAGCAGTTCTTC
TRBV7-9	few	TRBJ2-1	TRBD2	CASSLGSGRADNEQFF	TGTGCCAGCAGCTTAGGTAGCGGGAGGGCGGACAATGAGCAGTTCTTC
TRBV7-2	once	TRBJ2-1	NA	CASSFRGTLSGISYNEQFF	TGTGCCAGCTCGTTCCGGGGGACTCTCTCTGGGATTTCCTACAATGAGCAGTTCTTC
TRBV2	NA	TRBJ1-1	NA	CASQRTTGNTEAFF	TGTGCCAGTCAAAGAACCACAGGGAACACTGAAGCTTTCTTT
TRBV5-4	NA	TRBJ2-1	TRBD1	CASSLNRGRLLEQFF	TGTGCCAGCAGCTTGAACAGGGGGCGCCTCTTGGAGCAGTTCTTC
TRBV18	NA	TRBJ1-4	NA	CASSANSRSTNEKLFF	TGTGCCAGCTCAGCGAATTCCCGCTCAACTAATGAAAAACTGTTTTTT
TRBV29-1	NA	TRBJ2-1	NA	CSVEEGVHEQFF	TGCAGCGTTGAAGAAGGGGTCCATGAGCAGTTCTTC
TRBV18	NA	TRBJ1-5	NA	CASSPSRGSNQPQHF	TGTGCCAGCTCACCTTCCAGGGGAAGCAATCAGCCCCAGCATTTT
TRBV5-8	NA	TRBJ1-1	NA	CASSSLLGGSTEAFF	TGTGCCAGCAGCTCACTATTGGGGGGGAGCACTGAAGCTTTCTTT
TRBV19	NA	TRBJ2-3	NA	CASSISGAALGVSAQYF	TGTGCCAGTAGTATCAGTGGGGCGGCGCTAGGGGTAAGCGCGCAGTATTTT
TRBV29-1	NA	TRBJ2-5	NA	CSVGAGAIQETQYF	TGCAGCGTTGGGGCGGGCGCGATACAAGAGACCCAGTACTTC